Listed here are 20 T cell receptor beta chains from one sample, sequenced in a study of shared clonotypes between healthy human individuals. TCRdb's copy holds only in-frame clones and misses some; the assay was immunoSEQ multiplex PCR. The repertoire consists of about 680,000 clones, with less than 80% occurring once and the leading ten covering about 1.8%. Sequenced sample: memory CD4+ T cells sorted from blood. Subset indicated: CD45RA-negative fraction. The receptors were sampled from a woman in her thirties in good health.

The chain has TRBV6-5 and TRBJ2-2, with no clear D. Per germline, CDR1 MNHEY and CDR2 SVGAGI. The V end lost 2 bases, the J end lost 2 bases, and 9 bases lay between the germline ends. The CDR3 is 15 amino acids. The CDR3: CASSYSTLNTGELFF. Written as DNA, the CDR3 is TGTGCCAGCAGTTACAGTACCCTTAACACCGGGGAGCTGTTTTTT.

The rearrangement joins TRBV5-1 to TRBJ1-3, with 7 bases lining up with TRBD1. The CDR3 runs to 20 residues. Trimming cost V 2 bases and J 3 bases; bases outside gene matches: 20. Germline CDR1 is SGHRS and CDR2 is YFSETQ. The DNA of the CDR3 is TGCGCCAGCAGCTTCCCCATCCCTCGACAGGGCCCCTTGGGTGGAAACACCATATATTTT. Protein: CASSFPIPRQGPLGGNTIYF. Using reference TRBV5-1 and TRBJ1-3 for the parts outside the CDR3, the full variable domain is KAGVTQTPRYLIKTRGQQVTLSCSPISGHRSVSWYQQTPGQGLQFLFEYFSETQRNKGNFPGRFSGRQFSNSRSEMNVSTLELGDSALYLCASSFPIPRQGPLGGNTIYFGEGSWLTVV.

This clone came up a few times. The chain combines TRBV7-6 with TRBJ1-1, with unresolved D. V dropped 1 base and J dropped 0 bases, with 6 bases sitting between them. The CDR3 is 14 amino acids. From germline, CDR1 is SGHVS and CDR2 FNYEAQ. CDR3 nucleotide sequence: TGTGCCAGCAGCTTAGATCTAATGAACACTGAAGCTTTCTTT. Translating gives CASSLDLMNTEAFF.

This sequence joins TRBV30 and TRBJ2-3, with D possibly matching TRBD2 (6 bases). Germline lookup yields CDR1 GTSNPN and CDR2 SVGIG (reference sequence). CDR3 length: 13 amino acids. V lost 3 bases and J lost 6, with 13 bases in between. CDR3 region: CAWRRGLFDTQYF. CDR3 sequence (DNA): TGTGCCTGGAGACGCGGACTATTCGATACGCAGTATTTT.

As DNA, the CDR3 is TGTGCCAGCAGTTACTCGGGGTCGGGGCCTGGAAACACCATATATTTT. This codes for CASSYSGSGPGNTIYF. The chain links TRBV6-5 to TRBJ1-3; D possibly corresponds to TRBD1 (5 bases). Trimming took off 0 bases at V and 2 bases at J, with 11 bases between the two ends. The CDR3 contains 16 residues. Germline V CDR1 and CDR2: MNHEY, SVGAGI.

The sample holds a few counts of this clone. The chain recombines TRBV15 with TRBJ1-2; D may be TRBD1 (6 bases). V dropped 0 bases and J dropped 14 bases, with 16 bases sitting between them. CDR1 is LNHNV and CDR2 is YYDKDF in the germline V gene (reference sequence). The CDR3 spans 13 residues. CDR3 in DNA: TGTGCCACCAGCAGAGATCTGGTCCAGGGGCTAACCTTC. It specifies CATSRDLVQGLTF.

The chain is built from TRBV19 and TRBJ2-1; D unresolved. The CDR3 totals 14 residues. Trimming took 5 bases from V and 5 from J, leaving 13 bases between them. The germline CDR1 and CDR2 sequences are LNHDA and SQIVND (reference sequence). The CDR3 is CASSPWGKNNEQFF. The CDR3 nucleotides read TGTGCCAGTAGTCCCTGGGGTAAGAACAATGAGCAGTTCTTC.

V is TRBV29-1 and J is TRBJ2-5; D is possibly TRBD2 (5 bases). Trimming took off 2 bases at V and 3 bases at J, with 7 bases between the two ends. From germline, CDR1 is SQVTM and CDR2 ANQGSEA. This CDR3 is built from 12 residues. DNA of the CDR3: TGCAGCGTTGAACCGAGGGAAGAGACCCAGTACTTC. Amino acid sequence: CSVEPREETQYF.

The rearrangement joins TRBV5-1 to TRBJ2-5; 11 bases are shared with TRBD1. Germline V lookup: CDR1 SGHRS, CDR2 YFSETQ. The CDR3 sequence is 16 residues long. J lost 5 bases, V lost 4 bases, and 10 bases had no gene match. The CDR3 protein is CASSLQRTGGRETQYF. CDR3 DNA: TGCGCCAGCAGCCTTCAAAGGACAGGGGGCAGGGAGACCCAGTACTTC. Full variable domain (rest looked up from reference TRBV5-1 and TRBJ2-5): KAGVTQTPRYLIKTRGQQVTLSCSPISGHRSVSWYQQTPGQGLQFLFEYFSETQRNKGNFPGRFSGRQFSNSRSEMNVSTLELGDSALYLCASSLQRTGGRETQYFGPGTRLLVL.

This clone was seen a single time. This chain links TRBV5-1 with TRBJ2-2; 13 bases map to TRBD2. Trimming took 1 base from V and 6 from J; bases not matched to a gene: 6. Per the germline V gene, CDR1 is SGHRS and CDR2 is YFSETQ. The CDR3 has 17 residues. The CDR3 DNA is TGCGCCAGCAGCTTGAAACTAGCGGGAGGGAAATCCGGGGAGCTGTTTTTT. Protein: CASSLKLAGGKSGELFF.

The chain has TRBV28 and TRBJ2-1, with D perhaps assigned TRBD1 or TRBD2 (6 bases each). Germline V lookup: CDR1 MDHEN, CDR2 SYDVKM. Trimming took 6 bases from V and 1 from J, leaving 19 bases between them. This CDR3 is built from 17 residues. This CDR3 reads CASRRGASLESYNEQFF. The CDR3 DNA reads TGTGCCAGCAGAAGGGGGGCCTCTCTGGAGTCCTACAATGAGCAGTTCTTC.

This clone was seen repeatedly, ten times or more. The V gene is TRBV19, the J gene TRBJ2-1; TRBD2 agrees at 8 bases. V lost 5 bases and J lost 8; bases outside the gene matches: 8. The germline gives CDR1 LNHDA, CDR2 SQIVND (reference sequence). The CDR3 loop spans 14 amino acids. CDR3 sequence reads: CASSYSGSLHEQFF. The CDR3 region has the DNA TGTGCCAGTAGTTACAGCGGGAGTCTCCATGAGCAGTTCTTC. Together with reference TRBV19 and TRBJ2-1, the CDR3 gives the full variable domain: DGGITQSPKYLFRKEGQNVTLSCEQNLNHDAMYWYRQDPGQGLRLIYYSQIVNDFQKGDIAEGYSVSREKKESFPLTVTSAQKNPTAFYLCASSYSGSLHEQFFGPGTRLTVL.

The CDR3 DNA reads TGTGCCAGCAGTTTACGTCCGGCCGCGGGAGAGCAGTACTTC. It is translated as CASSLRPAAGEQYF. This chain joins TRBV27 and TRBJ2-7; the D gene is possibly TRBD2 (6 bases). V lost 2 bases and J 7 bases, leaving 15 bases between the germline ends. The length of the CDR3 is 14 residues. Germline V gene sequence: CDR1 MNHEY, CDR2 SMNVEV (reference sequence).

The chain links TRBV7-2 to TRBJ2-1, with D perhaps being TRBD1 or TRBD2 (5 bases each). In germline, CDR1 is SGHTA, CDR2 FQGNSA. This CDR3 contains 13 residues. Trimming left V 5 bases short and J 12 bases short, with 17 bases between. The CDR3 is CASSVGPPHGQFF. In nucleotides, the CDR3 is TGTGCCAGCAGCGTGGGACCGCCGCATGGGCAGTTCTTC.

Remarks on this clone: Other DNA sequences in this specimen translate into the identical CDR3. The chain is built from TRBV5-1 and TRBJ2-7; 8 nucleotides match TRBD1. V lost 3 bases and J lost 5; bases outside the gene matches: 4. There are 13 residues in the CDR3. Germline CDR1 SGHRS, CDR2 YFSETQ. CDR3 nucleotide sequence: TGCGCCAGCAGCTCCGGGACAGGTAACGAGCAGTACTTC. Its protein is CASSSGTGNEQYF.

This clone was picked up a small number of times. The chain links TRBV10-2 to TRBJ2-7; perhaps TRBD2 as D (5 bases). Trimming removed 9 bases from V and 2 bases from J, with 11 bases in between. The CDR3 runs to 12 residues. Looked up from germline, CDR1 is WSHSY and CDR2 is SAAADI. CDR3 in amino acids: CASRSGAYEQYF. As DNA, the CDR3 is TGCGCCAGTCGGAGCGGTGCCTACGAGCAGTACTTC.

V gene TRBV29-1 combines with J gene TRBJ2-3, with 12 nucleotides matching TRBD2. This CDR3 contains 15 residues. The V gene end was trimmed by 5 bases and the J gene end by 2 bases; junction bases not matched to a gene: 5. Looked up from germline, CDR1 is SQVTM and CDR2 is ANQGSEA. For the CDR3, the DNA is TGCAGCGTTTCACCTAGCGGGAGGGCCACAGATACGCAGTATTTT. Encoded protein: CSVSPSGRATDTQYF.

This chain links TRBV15 with TRBJ2-7; the match to TRBD2 covers 11 bases. The CDR3 is 17 amino acids. Germline V gene data show CDR1 as LNHNV and CDR2 as YYDKDF (reference sequence). V lost 0 bases, J lost 3 bases, and 7 bases stayed unmatched. This CDR3 is CATSRDYGTSGFYEQYF. Here the CDR3 DNA reads TGTGCCACCAGCAGAGATTACGGGACTAGCGGCTTCTACGAGCAGTACTTC.

This clone showed up just once. The chain combines TRBV19 with TRBJ1-4, with 8 bases identical to TRBD1. Per the germline V gene, CDR1 is LNHDA and CDR2 is SQIVND (reference sequence). The CDR3 sequence is 16 residues long. The J segment lost 10 bases and the V segment lost 7 bases, leaving 17 bases of the junction unmatched. The CDR3 DNA follows: TGTGCCAGTACCTATTCGACAGGGGTCGGTAGAGCAAAACTGTTTTTT. Translating gives CASTYSTGVGRAKLFF.

The chain is built from TRBV6-1 and TRBJ1-5; D is possibly TRBD1 (5 bases). Germline lookup yields CDR1 MNHNS and CDR2 SASEGT. The CDR3 covers 14 residues. V lost 8 bases to trimming and J lost 3 bases, with 14 bases between them. The CDR3 nucleotides are TGTGCCAGCGTAACAGGTATTGTCAATCAGCCCCAGCATTTT. This gives the protein CASVTGIVNQPQHF.